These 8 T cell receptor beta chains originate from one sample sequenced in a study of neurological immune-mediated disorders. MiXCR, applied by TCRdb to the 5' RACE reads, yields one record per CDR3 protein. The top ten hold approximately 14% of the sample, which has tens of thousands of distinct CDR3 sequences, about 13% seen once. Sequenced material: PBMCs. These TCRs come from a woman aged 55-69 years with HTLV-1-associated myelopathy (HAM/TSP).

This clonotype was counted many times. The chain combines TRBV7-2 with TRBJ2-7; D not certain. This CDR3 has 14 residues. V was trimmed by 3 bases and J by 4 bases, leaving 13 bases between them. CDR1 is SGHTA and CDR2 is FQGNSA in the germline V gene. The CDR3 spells CASSFTALPYEQYF. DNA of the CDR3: TGTGCCAGCAGCTTTACCGCGCTCCCTTACGAGCAGTACTTC.

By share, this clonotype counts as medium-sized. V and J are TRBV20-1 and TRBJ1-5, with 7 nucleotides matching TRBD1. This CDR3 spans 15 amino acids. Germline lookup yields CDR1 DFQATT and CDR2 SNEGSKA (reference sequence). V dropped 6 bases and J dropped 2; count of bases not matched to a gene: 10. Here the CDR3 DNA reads TGCAGTGCCAACCGACAGGGAGGGGGCAATCAGCCCCAGCATTTT. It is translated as CSANRQGGGNQPQHF.

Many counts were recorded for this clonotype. Written as DNA, the CDR3 is TGCGCCAGCAGCCTAGGCTACTCTGGGGCCAACGTCCTGACTTTC. Translating gives CASSLGYSGANVLTF. The chain recombines TRBV5-1 with TRBJ2-6; D is ambiguous. V dropped 4 bases and J dropped 0 bases, with 8 bases sitting between them. This CDR3 region has 15 residues. Germline-derived CDR1 and CDR2 are SGHRS and YFSETQ.

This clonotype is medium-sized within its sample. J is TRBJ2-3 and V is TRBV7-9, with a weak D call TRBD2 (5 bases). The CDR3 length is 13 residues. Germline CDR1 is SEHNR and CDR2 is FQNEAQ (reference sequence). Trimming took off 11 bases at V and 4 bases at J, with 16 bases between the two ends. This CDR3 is CACVRGPPDTQYF. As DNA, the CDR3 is TGTGCCTGCGTGCGAGGGCCCCCAGATACGCAGTATTTT.

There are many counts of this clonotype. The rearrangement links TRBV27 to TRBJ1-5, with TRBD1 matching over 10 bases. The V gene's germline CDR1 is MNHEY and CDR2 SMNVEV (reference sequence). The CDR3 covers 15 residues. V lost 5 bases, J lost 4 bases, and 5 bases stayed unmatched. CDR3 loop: CASSMGQGKNQPQHF. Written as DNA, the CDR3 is TGTGCCAGCAGTATGGGACAGGGGAAAAATCAGCCCCAGCATTTT.

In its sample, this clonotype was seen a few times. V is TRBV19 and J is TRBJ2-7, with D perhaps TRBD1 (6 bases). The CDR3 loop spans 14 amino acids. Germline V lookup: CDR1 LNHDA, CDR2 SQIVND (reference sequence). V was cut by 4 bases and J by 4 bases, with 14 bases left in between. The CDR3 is CASSTGRTAYEQYF. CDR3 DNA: TGTGCCAGTAGTACAGGAAGGACAGCTTACGAGCAGTACTTC.

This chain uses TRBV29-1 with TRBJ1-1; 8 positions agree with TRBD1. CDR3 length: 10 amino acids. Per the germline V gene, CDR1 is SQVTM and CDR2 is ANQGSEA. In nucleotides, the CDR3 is TGCGCCACAGGGGGCACTGAAGCTTTCTTT. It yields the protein CATGGTEAFF.

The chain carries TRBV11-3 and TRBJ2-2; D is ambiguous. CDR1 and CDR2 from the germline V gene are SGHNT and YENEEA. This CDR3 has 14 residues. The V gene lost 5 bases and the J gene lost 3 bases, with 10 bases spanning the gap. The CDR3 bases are TGTGCCAGCAGCCCTAAGGAGTACACCGGGGAGCTGTTTTTT. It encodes CASSPKEYTGELFF. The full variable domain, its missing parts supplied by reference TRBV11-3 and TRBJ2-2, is EAGVVQSPRYKIIEKKQPVAFWCNPISGHNTLYWYLQNLGQGPELLIRYENEEAVDDSQLPKDRFSAERLKGVDSTLKIQPAELGDSAVYLCASSPKEYTGELFFGEGSRLTVL.